This T cell receptor beta chain was documented in a study of blood T cell repertoires in COVID-19. As for the study in general: Samples taken during acute and convalescent COVID-19 were collected in the United States, Italy and Spain. Sources were T cells, B-cell-depleted T cells, or PBMCs; the material itself was cDNA or gDNA.

Per the germline V gene, CDR1 is SNHLY and CDR2 is FYNNEI. Deletions cut 4 bases from V and 4 bases from J, with 14 bases between. The CDR3 extends over 14 amino acids. The authors' processing: Cell counts per sample came from amplifying reference gene primers. Sequenced by immunoSEQ multiplex PCR; TCRdb stores in-frame clones only, minus some. The DNA was the basis for D and trimming; V, J and clone size are from that table. The repertoire consists of about 160,000 clones, with about 81% occurring once and the leading ten covering about a tenth. The TCR originated in a human donor in a cohort sampled during active COVID-19. The sequenced sample was peripheral blood. This chain joins TRBV2 and TRBJ2-7; maybe TRBD1 (5 bases). The DNA of the CDR3 is TGTGCCAGCAGTGTCGGACAAGACCCTTACGAGCAGTACTTC. This encodes CASSVGQDPYEQYF.